The clone carrying this T cell receptor (beta chain) was counted at least ten times. The antigen is undetermined. This CDR3 has 14 amino acids. Trimming stripped 2 bases from V and 0 bases from J, with 5 bases between. Per the germline V gene, CDR1 is SGHTA and CDR2 is FQGNSA. The data were taken from a study of CD8 T cells in ankylosing spondylitis. The study's findings and limits: Made up of eight highly homologous variants, a TCR beta motif appeared characteristic of ankylosing spondylitis blood.

Making the TCR beta libraries involved quantitative 5'-RACE with molecular barcodes. TCRdb recomputed calls from the 5' RACE reads with MiXCR, one row per CDR3 protein. Of some 120,000 distinct CDR3 sequences listed, around 7% are singletons. This TCR was sampled from a male donor with ankylosing spondylitis or in good health (not recorded which). The rearrangement links TRBV7-2 to TRBJ1-5; D remains ambiguous. Material: blood, either unsorted or a sorted T cell fraction (not recorded which). The CDR3 DNA reads TGTGCCAGCAGCTTAAGTCTTAGCAATCAGCCCCAGCATTTT. Translation: CASSLSLSNQPQHF. Supplemented by reference TRBV7-2 and TRBJ1-5, the full variable domain reads GAGVSQSPSNKVTEKGKDVELRCDPISGHTALYWYRQSLGQGLEFLIYFQGNSAPDKSGLPSDRFSAERTGGSVSTLTIQRTQQEDSAVYLCASSLSLSNQPQHFGDGTRLSIL.